The rows below give T cell receptor beta chains drawn from one sample of a study of blood T cell repertoires in COVID-19. Sequenced by immunoSEQ multiplex PCR; TCRdb stores in-frame clones only, minus some. The table lists 140,000 to 150,000 clones, more than 85% of them singletons. The sequenced sample consisted of peripheral blood. These receptors originate from a man in his sixties with active or convalescent COVID-19. CDR3s include the opening cysteine and the closing phenylalanine or tryptophan. The D gene is left open where the match is weak. Some rows mark clone size as missing; the rest say once, few, many or name a class of expanded clone.

J	V	size	D	DNA	CDR3
TRBJ2-3	TRBV7-2	-	TRBD2	TGTGCCAGCAGCGGTGGGACTAGCGACACAGATACGCAGTATTTT	CASSGGTSDTDTQYF
TRBJ1-1	TRBV27	-	-	TGTGCCAGCAGTTTGGGCAGGGGCGGCACTGAAGCTTTCTTT	CASSLGRGGTEAFF
TRBJ1-5	TRBV27	-	TRBD1	TGTGCCAGCAGGGGGACAGGGGTCCAGCCCCAGCATTTT	CASRGTGVQPQHF
TRBJ2-5	TRBV18	-	TRBD1	TGTGCCAGCTCACCAGGGACAGAAGAGACCCAGTACTTC	CASSPGTEETQYF
TRBJ2-5	TRBV9	-	-	TGTGCCAGCAGCGTAGCTGGTCCGGGGATCGGCCAAGAGACCCAGTACTTC	CASSVAGPGIGQETQYF
TRBJ2-2	TRBV4-1	once	TRBD2	TGCGCCAGCAGCCAACTTACGGGACTAGCGGGAGCGTCGAACACCGGGGAGCTGTTTTTT	CASSQLTGLAGASNTGELFF
TRBJ2-5	TRBV2	-	-	TGTGCCAGCAAGTATCAGGACCAAGAGACCCAGTACTTC	CASKYQDQETQYF
TRBJ2-3	TRBV27	-	TRBD1	TGTGCCAGCAGTTTCCGGGACAGGGCAGATACGCAGTATTTT	CASSFRDRADTQYF
TRBJ1-6	TRBV28	few	TRBD1	TGTGCCAGCAGTAGTTTGGGGGACAGGACGAAAAATTCACCCCTCCACTTT	CASSSLGDRTKNSPLHF
TRBJ2-1	TRBV6-6	-	TRBD2	TGTGCCAGCAGTCCCATTAGCGGGAGGGAGGGGCCCCAAGAGCAGTTCTTC	CASSPISGREGPQEQFF
TRBJ2-3	TRBV3-1/TRBV3-2	once	TRBD2	TGTGCCAGCAGCCGATCTAGCGGGGGGGCCGGAGATACGCAGTATTTT	CASSRSSGGAGDTQYF
TRBJ2-3	TRBV10-3	few	TRBD2	TGTGCCATCAGTGTTAATAGCGGGCACACAGATACGCAGTATTTT	CAISVNSGHTDTQYF
TRBJ1-2	TRBV11-2	once	TRBD1	TGTGCCAGCAGTTCTCTGACAGGGGCGGTTCGGGGCTATGGCTACACCTTC	CASSSLTGAVRGYGYTF
TRBJ1-2	TRBV7-9	-	TRBD1	TGTGCCGGGGGACAGGACGATGGCTACACCTTC	CAGGQDDGYTF
TRBJ1-5	TRBV2	-	-	TGTGCCAGCAGTGTAGGAGGGCAGAATAGCAATCAGCCCCAGCATTTT	CASSVGGQNSNQPQHF
TRBJ2-5	TRBV6-5	-	TRBD1	TGTGCCAGCAGGGGACAGGGGAGGGAGACCCAGTACTTC	CASRGQGRETQYF